Described below is a single T cell receptor (beta chain) sequence and its context. No antigen is known for it. Germline CDR1 is MNHEY and CDR2 is SVGAGI. Losses at the gene ends were 0 bases for V and 9 bases for J; bases not matched to a gene: 4. The CDR3 covers 15 residues. TCRdb's table, derived via immunoSEQ multiplex PCR, lists solely in-frame clones and lacks some. The sample lists approximately 130,000 clones, roughly 91% occurring once. This sample is drawn from a study of T cell responses to AZD1222 COVID-19 vaccine. The study, taken as a whole, reports: Two AZD1222 administrations were followed by greater Spike-specific TCR breadth and depth.

The J gene is TRBJ1-6, the V gene TRBV6-5; TRBD1 aligns across 8 bases. The source of this sequence is an adult in good health. This specimen was peripheral blood, taken on day 0 of AZD1222 vaccination. CDR3 coding DNA: TGTGCCAGCAGTTACTCGACGGACAGGGCTTCACCCCTCCACTTT. It is translated as CASSYSTDRASPLHF.